This T cell receptor beta chain was sequenced for a study of T cells in Graves' hyperthyroidism and ophthalmopathy. The junction had 6 bases not matched to a gene; V was cut back by 2 bases and J by 5 bases. This CDR3 comprises 13 residues. CDR1 and CDR2 from the germline V gene are GTSNPN and SVGIG (reference sequence). Amplification targeted TCR beta CDR3 regions from RNA transcripts. A set of HTBI primers served as the primers for a first-round RT-PCR of the TCR CDR3. TCRdb redid the calling of the multiplex PCR reads with MiXCR, one entry per CDR3 protein. Of some 560,000 distinct CDR3 sequences listed, around 15% are singletons. In this sample, this clonotype turned up many times.

The sequenced sample consisted of blood. The source is a woman aged 40-49 years with Graves' hyperthyroidism. This sequence joins TRBV30 and TRBJ2-7; 7 positions agree with TRBD1. This CDR3 is CAWSPRGPNEQYF. CDR3 sequence (DNA): TGTGCCTGGAGTCCGAGGGGGCCCAACGAGCAGTACTTC. The full variable domain, its missing parts supplied by reference TRBV30 and TRBJ2-7, is SQTIHQWPATLVQPVGSPLSLECTVEGTSNPNLYWYRQAAGRGLQLLFYSVGIGQISSEVPQNLSASRPQDRQFILSSKKLLLSDSGFYLCAWSPRGPNEQYFGPGTRLTVT.